Below are 26 T cell receptor beta chains sequenced from a single sample in a study of CD8 T cells in Susac syndrome. Random hexamers were used to reverse transcribe the RNA input (roughly 0.5 to 1 ug). TCRdb re-called the immunoSEQ multiplex PCR reads with MiXCR, one entry per CDR3 protein. Of about 130,000 distinct CDR3 sequences listed, more than 80% are singletons. Sequenced sample: CD8+ T cells from PBMCs. Receptors were obtained from a human donor with multiple sclerosis.

This clonotype has only one observation. The rearrangement links TRBV5-6 to TRBJ2-5; D may match TRBD1 or TRBD2 (7 bases each). V gave up 4 bases and J gave up 5 bases, with 15 bases separating them. Germline V lookup: CDR1 SGHDT, CDR2 YYEEEE. The CDR3 has 14 amino acids. The CDR3 DNA reads TGTGCCAGCAGCCCAGGGGGGGGTAGGGAGACCCAGTACTTC. This translates into CASSPGGGRETQYF.

This sequence joins TRBV5-6 and TRBJ1-1, with TRBD1 matching 9 bases. Germline CDR1 and CDR2: SGHDT and YYEEEE. V lost 4 bases to trimming and J lost 4 bases; unmatched junction nucleotides: 2. The CDR3 consists of 13 residues. Here the CDR3 reads CASSVTGGTEAFF. The CDR3 coding sequence is TGTGCCAGCAGCGTGACAGGGGGCACTGAAGCTTTCTTT.

The chain joins TRBV3-1 to TRBJ2-4; 14 nucleotides match TRBD2. The germline V gene encodes CDR1 LGHDT and CDR2 YNNKEL (reference sequence). This CDR3 has 20 amino acids. V shed 6 bases and J 8 bases; nucleotides not matched to a gene: 21. The CDR3 protein is CASRERGLAGVVTHRYIQYF. Written as DNA, the CDR3 is TGTGCCAGCAGAGAGAGGGGACTAGCGGGAGTGGTGACCCATCGGTACATTCAGTACTTC.

CDR3: CASSLVAEQFF. CDR3 DNA sequence: TGCGCCAGCAGCTTGGTGGCTGAGCAGTTCTTC. The gene calls are TRBV5-1 and TRBJ2-1; D remains ambiguous. This CDR3 comprises 11 residues. V was trimmed by 0 bases and J by 9 bases, leaving 4 bases between them. Germline assignment: CDR1 SGHRS and CDR2 YFSETQ.

The chain recombines TRBV28 with TRBJ1-1, with D maybe TRBD1 (5 bases). V lost 7 bases and J lost 4, with 19 bases in between. CDR3 size: 15 residues. Germline-derived CDR1 and CDR2 are MDHEN and SYDVKM. CDR3 nucleotide sequence: TGTGCCAGCATTCTGGGACCCGGGAGTGGCACTGAAGCTTTCTTT. It specifies CASILGPGSGTEAFF.

The V and J genes are TRBV19 and TRBJ2-2; 9 nucleotides line up with TRBD2. The CDR3 has 15 amino acids. After removal of 2 bases from V and 7 bases from J, the junction contained 5 bases not matched to a gene. Germline loops: CDR1 LNHDA, CDR2 SQIVND (reference sequence). In nucleotides, the CDR3 is TGTGCCAGTAGTATATCCAGCGGGGGGAACGGGGAGCTGTTTTTT. Translated: CASSISSGGNGELFF.

This clonotype was recorded a few times. The chain combines TRBV19 with TRBJ2-3; 8 positions agree with TRBD1. Trimming cost V 9 bases and J 6 bases; bases outside gene matches: 5. Germline V lookup: CDR1 LNHDA, CDR2 SQIVND (reference sequence). The CDR3 totals 12 residues. As DNA, the CDR3 is TGTGCCAGCAGTGACAGGGGCGATACGCAGTATTTT. The encoded protein is CASSDRGDTQYF.

The V call is TRBV28, the J call TRBJ2-7; 10 bases match TRBD1. The CDR3 extends over 14 amino acids. The germline gives CDR1 MDHEN, CDR2 SYDVKM. The junction had 3 bases not matched to a gene; V was cut back by 2 bases and J by 5 bases. CDR3 nucleotides: TGTGCCAGCAGTTTACGGGACAGGGGCCACGAGCAGTACTTC. Translating gives CASSLRDRGHEQYF. The entire variable domain, with the rest obtained from reference TRBV28 and TRBJ2-7, is as follows: DVKVTQSSRYLVKRTGEKVFLECVQDMDHENMFWYRQDPGLGLRLIYFSYDVKMKEKGDIPEGYSVSREKKERFSLILESASTNQTSMYLCASSLRDRGHEQYFGPGTRLTVT.

This chain joins TRBV5-4 and TRBJ1-1, with D possibly TRBD1 on 6 matching bases. V shed 4 bases and J shed 5 bases, with 9 bases lying between them. Germline V gene lookup returns CDR1 SGHNT and CDR2 YYREEE (reference sequence). The CDR3 totals 12 residues. The CDR3 DNA is TGTGCCAGCAGCACAGGGACAACTGAAGCTTTCTTT. Amino acid sequence: CASSTGTTEAFF.

The CDR3 DNA reads as TGTGCCAGCAGTTACTCGGGCAGATCCTACGAGCAGTACGTC. Translated: CASSYSGRSYEQYV. This sequence joins TRBV6-5 and TRBJ2-7; D unresolved. The CDR3 is made up of 14 amino acids. V was cut by 0 bases and J by 1 base, with 7 bases left in between. Looked up from germline, CDR1 is MNHEY and CDR2 is SVGAGI.

V and J are TRBV15 and TRBJ2-7; D tentatively fits TRBD1 or TRBD2 (5 bases each). The CDR3 contains 16 residues. Trimming pared 0 bases from V and 0 bases from J, leaving 12 bases between. Germline CDR1 and CDR2: LNHNV and YYDKDF (reference sequence). Here the CDR3 reads CATSRDPGTYSYEQYF. Here the CDR3 DNA reads TGTGCCACCAGCAGAGATCCAGGGACCTACTCCTACGAGCAGTACTTC.

The chain employs TRBV20-1 and TRBJ1-1; D ambiguous. The V and J ends lost 0 bases and 4 bases respectively, with 21 bases between them. Germline lookup yields CDR1 DFQATT and CDR2 SNEGSKA (reference sequence). This CDR3 is 17 amino acids long. The CDR3: CSARDRPMTTAGTEAFF. Here the CDR3 DNA reads TGCAGTGCTAGAGATCGACCGATGACTACGGCGGGCACTGAAGCTTTCTTT.

The gene calls are TRBV27 and TRBJ2-3; unclear D gene. V lost 2 bases and J lost 2, with 8 bases in between. Germline CDR1 reads MNHEY; CDR2 reads SMNVEV (reference sequence). The CDR3 runs to 14 residues. The CDR3 region has the DNA TGTGCCAGCAGTTTAGAGGCGATCACAGATACGCAGTATTTT. It is translated as CASSLEAITDTQYF.

The chain has TRBV7-9 and TRBJ2-5; a possible D gene is TRBD1 (6 bases). V was shortened by 8 bases and J by 5 bases, with 18 bases between the two germline ends. Germline CDR1 reads SEHNR; CDR2 reads FQNEAQ (reference sequence). The CDR3 is 14 amino acids. In nucleotides, the CDR3 is TGTGCCAGCGGTCCGAACAGGGATCTCGAGACCCAGTACTTC. Protein product: CASGPNRDLETQYF.

The chain employs TRBV7-9 and TRBJ2-1; a weak D match, TRBD2 (7 bases). Trimming took off 8 bases at V and 0 bases at J, with 23 bases between the two ends. This CDR3 is built from 18 residues. In germline, CDR1 is SEHNR, CDR2 FQNEAQ (reference sequence). The CDR3 region is CASGYSGGGGFSYNEQFF. CDR3 DNA sequence: TGTGCCAGCGGATACTCCGGCGGGGGCGGCTTCTCCTACAATGAGCAGTTCTTC. Using reference TRBV7-9 and TRBJ2-1 for the parts outside the CDR3, the full variable domain is DTGVSQNPRHKITKRGQNVTFRCDPISEHNRLYWYRQTLGQGPEFLTYFQNEAQLEKSRLLSDRFSAERPKGSFSTLEIQRTEQGDSAMYLCASGYSGGGGFSYNEQFFGPGTRLTVL.

The chain is built from TRBV12-3 or TRBV12-4 and TRBJ2-7; TRBD1 matches at 8 bases. After removal of 2 bases from V and 1 base from J, the junction contained 4 bases not matched to a gene. The CDR3 covers 15 residues. The CDR3 reads CASSLRTGLSYEQYV. The CDR3 region has the DNA TGTGCCAGCAGTTTAAGGACAGGGCTATCCTACGAGCAGTACGTC.

The chain carries TRBV21-1 and TRBJ2-1; the DNA was not used to check the table's D call, TRBD1. TRBV21-1 represents a pseudogene. The CDR3 sequence is 17 residues long. The CDR3 reads CASSKIWDRVLPNEQFF. The CDR3 nucleotides read TGTGCCAGCAGCAAAATCTGGGACAGGGTGCTTCCCAATGAGCAGTTCTTC.

This chain connects TRBV20-1 to TRBJ2-2, with TRBD1 matching over 8 bases. The germline V gene encodes CDR1 DFQATT and CDR2 SNEGSKA (reference sequence). This CDR3 is built from 17 residues. J lost 9 bases, V lost 5 bases, and 20 bases had no gene match. In DNA, the CDR3 is TGCAGTGCTGGTCCGAGGCCAGGACAGGGTTTTTCCAGGGAGCTGTTTTTT. Translated: CSAGPRPGQGFSRELFF.

The chain uses TRBV7-8 and TRBJ2-7, with D possibly TRBD2 on 6 matching bases. The CDR3 extends over 15 amino acids. V gave up 0 bases and J gave up 4 bases, with 13 bases separating them. CDR1 is SGHVS and CDR2 is FQNEAQ in the germline V gene. The CDR3 nucleotides read TGTGCCAGCAGCTTAGCGCGAGGACTATTATACGAGCAGTACTTC. Its translation is CASSLARGLLYEQYF.

V gene TRBV3-1 combines with J gene TRBJ1-1; D ambiguous. The CDR3 sequence is 11 residues long. Trimming took 3 bases from V and 6 from J, leaving 5 bases between them. CDR1 and CDR2 (germline): LGHDT, YNNKEL (reference sequence). CDR3 sequence reads: CASSQGAEAFF. The CDR3 DNA follows: TGTGCCAGCAGCCAGGGCGCTGAAGCTTTCTTT.

The chain links TRBV9 to TRBJ2-1; D perhaps matches TRBD2 (6 bases). V was cut by 0 bases and J by 2 bases, with 9 bases left in between. Germline V gene data show CDR1 as SGDLS and CDR2 as YYNGEE. The CDR3 covers 15 residues. The CDR3 reads CASSVGGETYNEQFF. DNA of the CDR3: TGTGCCAGCAGCGTAGGCGGGGAGACCTACAATGAGCAGTTCTTC.

The rearrangement links TRBV6-5 to TRBJ1-3; weak D call: TRBD1 (5 bases). Germline lookup yields CDR1 MNHEY and CDR2 SVGAGI. Trimming shortened V by 3 bases and J by 0 bases, and 12 bases separated the two germline ends. The CDR3 loop spans 16 amino acids. CDR3 amino acids: CASSYSGRLSGNTIYF. In DNA form, the CDR3 reads TGTGCCAGCAGTTATTCGGGACGCCTCTCTGGAAACACCATATATTTT.

V usage is TRBV5-4 and J usage is TRBJ1-2, with 7 bases fitting TRBD1. The CDR3 totals 16 residues. The germline V gene encodes CDR1 SGHNT and CDR2 YYREEE (reference sequence). Trimming removed 4 bases from V and 5 bases from J; junction bases left unmatched: 14. The CDR3 nucleotides read TGTGCCAGCAGCCCGATAAGGGACAGACCTACTTATGGCTACACCTTC. It translates to CASSPIRDRPTYGYTF.

This rearrangement joins TRBV13 to TRBJ2-5, with D maybe TRBD2 (6 bases). V lost 5 bases to trimming and J lost 0 bases, with 16 bases between them. The germline gives CDR1 PRHDT, CDR2 FYEKMQ (reference sequence). This CDR3 is 16 amino acids long. The CDR3 bases are TGTGCCAGCAGCCCTACCGCGGGGCGGGACCAAGAGACCCAGTACTTC. Protein: CASSPTAGRDQETQYF.

The chain couples TRBV7-2 to TRBJ2-5; TRBD1 matches 9 bases. J gave up 3 bases and V 6 bases, and 5 bases lay outside the gene matches. CDR1 SGHTA and CDR2 FQGNSA come from the germline V gene. The CDR3 runs 14 residues. This CDR3 is CASSLTGGEETQYF. The CDR3, as DNA: TGTGCCAGCAGTCTTACAGGGGGCGAAGAGACCCAGTACTTC.

CDR3 residues: CASSVHALTVRFF. The CDR3 DNA sequence: TGTGCCAGCAGCGTGCATGCACTCACCGTTAGGTTCTTC. The chain uses TRBV9 and TRBJ2-1; no reliable D call. CDR1 is SGDLS and CDR2 is YYNGEE in the germline V gene. V was clipped by 2 bases and J by 15 bases, with 18 bases between them. The CDR3 length is 13 residues.